These 20 T cell receptor beta chains were sequenced from one sample in a study of cytomegalovirus exposure and HLA in healthy donors. In the PCR, 60 Vbeta and 13 Jbeta primers were used. Only in-frame clones appear in the TCRdb table, and some are missing; sequencing was by immunoSEQ multiplex PCR. Found here are 130,000 or so clones, approximately 91% of them singletons; the top ten hold around 0.54%. What was sequenced was PBMCs. These receptors were taken from a woman aged 40-49 years in good health and CMV-seronegative.

The rearrangement links TRBV6-5 to TRBJ2-7; 13 nucleotides line up with TRBD2. The V segment lost 4 bases and the J segment 4 bases; nucleotides outside the gene matches: 4. Germline assignment: CDR1 MNHEY and CDR2 SVGAGI. This CDR3 comprises 15 residues. CDR3 bases: TGTGCCAGCAGTTTAACTAGCGGGAGGGGATACGAGCAGTACTTC. It encodes CASSLTSGRGYEQYF.

J is TRBJ1-1 and V is TRBV5-1; 11 bases map to TRBD1. This CDR3 comprises 16 residues. V dropped 0 bases and J dropped 6; count of bases not matched to a gene: 7. Looked up from germline, CDR1 is SGHRS and CDR2 is YFSETQ. The CDR3: CASSLDGTGGSSEAFF. As DNA, the CDR3 is TGCGCCAGCAGCTTGGATGGGACAGGGGGATCGTCTGAAGCTTTCTTT.

The DNA for the CDR3 is TGCGCCAGCAGCTGGGTACAGGGGACCGAGCAGTACTTC. It codes for CASSWVQGTEQYF. V gene TRBV5-1 combines with J gene TRBJ2-7; TRBD1 agrees at 7 bases. The CDR3 runs 13 residues. The V gene end was trimmed by 3 bases and the J gene end by 6 bases; junction bases not matched to a gene: 6. Germline values: CDR1 SGHRS, CDR2 YFSETQ.

The chain combines TRBV5-1 with TRBJ2-7, with 11 bases fitting TRBD1. V shed 4 bases and J 3 bases; nucleotides not matched to a gene: 6. There are 15 residues in the CDR3. In germline, CDR1 is SGHRS, CDR2 YFSETQ. This CDR3 is CASSDPGQGGYEQYF. Here the CDR3 DNA reads TGCGCCAGCAGCGACCCGGGACAGGGGGGCTACGAGCAGTACTTC.

The genes are TRBV5-4 and TRBJ2-5, with a weak D call TRBD2 (6 bases). The CDR3 loop spans 15 amino acids. Germline V CDR1 and CDR2: SGHNT, YYREEE (reference sequence). V was pared by 0 bases and J by 3 bases, with 12 bases between. CDR3 loop: CASSLGLAFEETQYF. CDR3 nucleotides: TGTGCCAGCAGCTTGGGGCTAGCGTTTGAAGAGACCCAGTACTTC.

V is TRBV5-1 and J is TRBJ2-3; no definite D call. Trimming removed 1 base from V and 0 bases from J, with 9 bases in between. From germline, CDR1 is SGHRS and CDR2 YFSETQ. This CDR3 spans 15 amino acids. In nucleotides, the CDR3 is TGCGCCAGCAGCTTGCGTACAGCCAGCACAGATACGCAGTATTTT. It translates to CASSLRTASTDTQYF. Full variable domain (remainder filled in from reference TRBV5-1 and TRBJ2-3): KAGVTQTPRYLIKTRGQQVTLSCSPISGHRSVSWYQQTPGQGLQFLFEYFSETQRNKGNFPGRFSGRQFSNSRSEMNVSTLELGDSALYLCASSLRTASTDTQYFGPGTRLTVL.

The rearrangement links TRBV6-1 to TRBJ2-1; tentative D call: TRBD2 (5 bases). CDR3 length: 12 amino acids. Trimming pared 7 bases from V and 10 bases from J, leaving 14 bases between. The germline V gene encodes CDR1 MNHNS and CDR2 SASEGT. The CDR3 sequence: CASTPASTEQFF. CDR3 coding DNA: TGTGCCAGCACCCCGGCTAGCACGGAGCAGTTCTTC.

This clone was recorded once. DNA for the CDR3: TGTGCCAGCAGTCCCACAGTGAACTATGGCTACACCTTC. The encoded protein is CASSPTVNYGYTF. The rearrangement uses TRBV28 and TRBJ1-2; D is uncertain. The CDR3 has 13 residues. CDR1 MDHEN and CDR2 SYDVKM come from the germline V gene. V dropped 5 bases and J dropped 2 bases, with 9 bases sitting between them.

This chain uses TRBV5-6 with TRBJ2-7; 9 nucleotides line up with TRBD2. V was clipped by 2 bases and J by 1 base; unmatched bases: 13. Germline V gene data show CDR1 as SGHDT and CDR2 as YYEEEE. CDR3 size: 18 residues. The CDR3 bases are TGTGCCAGCAGCTTTTTCCAGAAAGCGGGAGGTGAGTCCTACGAGCAGTACTTC. Its protein product is CASSFFQKAGGESYEQYF.

The V call is TRBV19, the J call TRBJ1-5; 11 bases are a match to TRBD1. CDR1 LNHDA and CDR2 SQIVND come from the germline V gene (reference sequence). The CDR3 covers 15 residues. V was clipped by 8 bases and J by 7 bases; unmatched bases: 10. This CDR3 reads CASCSGTGGNQPQHF. The CDR3 DNA reads TGTGCCAGTTGTTCCGGGACAGGGGGGAACCAGCCCCAGCATTTT.

J is TRBJ2-7 and V is TRBV5-6; no firm D call. The CDR3 covers 12 residues. Germline V CDR1 and CDR2: SGHDT, YYEEEE. The V and J ends lost 4 bases and 4 bases respectively, with 9 bases between them. CDR3: CASSIGFYEQYF. CDR3 in DNA: TGTGCCAGCAGCATCGGGTTTTACGAGCAGTACTTC.

The gene calls are TRBV18 and TRBJ2-5, with D hard to call. Gene TRBJ2-7 matches the end of the DNA better, so the J call may be wrong. The CDR3 spans 14 residues. Germline V gene lookup returns CDR1 KGHSH and CDR2 LQKENI. Here the CDR3 reads CASSPPRSKYEQYF. The CDR3 DNA follows: TGTGCCAGCTCACCACCGCGGTCAAAGTACGAGCAGTACTTC.

This chain uses TRBV10-1 with TRBJ2-2; D unclear. CDR3 length equals 13 residues. Trimming took off 4 bases at V and 2 bases at J, with 5 bases between the two ends. Germline values: CDR1 WNHNN, CDR2 SYGVQD (reference sequence). The CDR3 region has the DNA TGCGCCAGCAGTGCCAGAAACACCGGGGAGCTGTTTTTT. Protein sequence: CASSARNTGELFF.

The V and J genes are TRBV7-2 and TRBJ2-7, with 7 bases identical to TRBD2. J lost 6 bases, V lost 4 bases, and 12 bases had no gene match. CDR3 length: 15 amino acids. From germline, CDR1 is SGHTA and CDR2 FQGNSA. Written as DNA, the CDR3 is TGTGCCAGCAGCTCGCCGGGACTAATCTTCCCCGAGCAGTACTTC. This codes for CASSSPGLIFPEQYF.

The rearrangement joins TRBV5-1 to TRBJ2-1; 7 nucleotides match TRBD2. Trimming removed 0 bases from V and 8 bases from J; junction bases left unmatched: 5. This CDR3 contains 14 residues. The germline gives CDR1 SGHRS, CDR2 YFSETQ. The CDR3 spells CASSLGGSSDEQFF. As DNA, the CDR3 is TGCGCCAGCAGCTTGGGCGGGAGTTCTGATGAGCAGTTCTTC.

Worth noting for this clone: The junction differs from germline at one of its ends, possibly a read error. The V call is TRBV7-9, the J call TRBJ2-5, with a possible D match to TRBD2 (6 bases). Germline loops: CDR1 SEHNR, CDR2 FQNEAQ (reference sequence). The CDR3 is 14 amino acids. CDR3 in amino acids: CSSSLGLAMETQYF. The CDR3 DNA is TGTTCCAGCAGCTTGGGGCTAGCGATGGAGACCCAGTACTTC.

The chain links TRBV12-5 to TRBJ2-7; 9 bases map to TRBD2. V shed 6 bases, J shed 6 bases, and the junction held 6 bases outside the gene matches. Germline-derived CDR1 and CDR2 are LGHNT and FRNRAP. The CDR3 length is 13 residues. The CDR3 sequence is CASGAGTSSEQYF. The CDR3 DNA reads as TGTGCTAGTGGGGCCGGGACTAGCTCCGAGCAGTACTTC. The full variable domain, its missing parts supplied by reference TRBV12-5 and TRBJ2-7, is DARVTQTPRHKVTEMGQEVTMRCQPILGHNTVFWYRQTMMQGLELLAYFRNRAPLDDSGMPKDRFSAEMPDATLATLKIQPSEPRDSAVYFCASGAGTSSEQYFGPGTRLTVT.

As regards this clone: Given the absence of the conserved phenylalanine or tryptophan at the CDR3 end, a read error is likely. The chain links TRBV2 to TRBJ2-7; 10 bases agree with TRBD2. This CDR3 spans 15 amino acids. Germline V gene lookup returns CDR1 SNHLY and CDR2 FYNNEI. V lost 8 bases, J lost 3 bases, and 10 bases stayed unmatched. CDR3 loop: CASPDSGTSDYEQYL. The CDR3 DNA follows: TGTGCCAGCCCCGATTCCGGGACTAGCGACTACGAGCAGTACCTC.

The chain has TRBV25-1 and TRBJ2-1, with D maybe TRBD2 (5 bases). CDR1 and CDR2 from the germline V gene are MGHDK and SYGVNS. V dropped 7 bases and J dropped 8 bases, with 6 bases sitting between them. The CDR3 length is 10 residues. CDR3 DNA: TGTGCCAGCACCGGGGATGAGCAGTTCTTC. Amino acids: CASTGDEQFF.

The chain carries TRBV5-1 and TRBJ1-4; D uncertain. The germline V and J ends were trimmed by 7 bases and 0 bases, with 13 bases remaining between them. The CDR3 loop spans 15 amino acids. Germline V lookup: CDR1 SGHRS, CDR2 YFSETQ. The CDR3 loop is CASAPTDATNEKLFF. The CDR3 DNA follows: TGCGCCAGCGCTCCTACAGATGCAACTAATGAAAAACTGTTTTTT. The complete variable domain, with remaining parts taken from reference TRBV5-1 and TRBJ1-4, reads KAGVTQTPRYLIKTRGQQVTLSCSPISGHRSVSWYQQTPGQGLQFLFEYFSETQRNKGNFPGRFSGRQFSNSRSEMNVSTLELGDSALYLCASAPTDATNEKLFFGSGTQLSVL.